This TCR beta chain was sequenced during a study of T cells after yellow fever vaccination (dated by TCRdb to the late 2010s). The study in broad terms: Libraries from fractions with low cell numbers were prepared with the SMART-Seq v4 Ultra Low Input RNA kit. Bulk TCR alpha and beta repertoires were sequenced longitudinally to track T-cell clones before and after primary and booster YFV17D yellow fever vaccination. Two healthy male donors, one aged 18 to 29 and one aged 30 to 39 years, were included in the cohort. Blood was collected at multiple timepoints before and after primary and secondary immunization, and bulk PBMC replicates and cell subsets were isolated. Findings and caveats that apply to the study as a whole: Most clones expanded after primary vaccination were re-detected after the booster (just under 97% of CD4 and 80% to 90% of CD8), suggesting broad memory maintenance. A small fraction of clonotypes showed up in both the CD4 and CD8 compartments, probably as a result of convergent recombination. Compared with the primary T-cell response, the secondary T-cell response was weaker but faster, peaking on day 5 rather than day 15. Computational filtering was required because FACS-sorted repertoires could contain abundant contaminating clonotypes from the bulk population. Because only a couple of donors were included in the study, the extent to which the findings can be generalized is limited.

V is shortened by 2 bases, J by 1 base, and the region joining them spans 12 bases. There are 16 amino acids in the CDR3, from cysteine to phenylalanine inclusive. Just the 48-base CDR3 DNA is kept, in frame starting at base 1. Taken from the germline V gene, the CDR1 and CDR2 loops are SGHAT and FQNNGV. In its sample, this clonotype was seen a few times. The antigen it recognizes is unknown. The record has no base qualities; no much larger clone is one base away. Instrument used: Illumina NovaSeq 6000. TCR cDNA was made using 5'RACE template switching, a step that added a universal primer site and unique molecular identifiers. Priming of cDNA synthesis was performed from both the TCR alpha and TCR beta constant segments. Libraries were amplified in two PCR steps, with sample barcodes and sequencing adapters added in the second step. Sequencing of libraries was done on Illumina HiSeq 2500 (2x100 bp) or NovaSeq (2x150 bp). The published analysis was carried out like this. Demultiplexing of reads and collapsing into UMI consensus sequences were performed with MIGEC, and V(D)J alignment was carried out with MiXCR. Vaccine-responding clonotypes were defined with edgeR using replicate PBMC samples, requiring FDR below 0.01 and a log2 fold change above 5 up to day 15. Each bulk clonotype received a CD4 or CD8 identity based on whether the sequenced CD4 or CD8 repertoire contained that clonotype at higher abundance. Using fastp at Q25 and MiXCR, TCRdb reprocessed the public reads and kept productive beta chains. For every CDR3 protein sequence, its rows merge into one entry that carries the most common genes and DNA. The V and J calls were determined by TCRdb, not by the authors. Counted in this sample were some 200,000 distinct CDR3 sequences; approximately 11% of them appeared once. The ten largest clonotypes hold less than 40% of the sample.

The intended sense of this specimen's treatment or condition label: live attenuated yellow fever vaccine strain. A standard Ficoll-Paque protocol was used to isolate PBMCs from peripheral blood. Dynabeads CD4 and CD8 positive selection kits were used to isolate CD4 and CD8 T-cell fractions. TriZol was used to extract RNA from bulk PBMCs, CD4 and CD8 fractions, and dextramer-positive and dextramer-negative fractions. The chain employs TRBV11-2 and TRBJ1-3, with no confident D gene call. Specimen: CD8+ T cells sorted from PBMCs, collected 15 days after the yellow fever booster vaccination. The clonotype comes from a young man who received the YFV17D yellow fever vaccine. At the DNA level, the sequence is TGTGCCAGCAGCTTAATTAGGAGGGAATCTGGAAACACCATATATTTT. Its protein reads: CASSLIRRESGNTIYF.